This T cell receptor beta chain was captured by sequencing in a study of Ad26.COV2.S vaccination and SARS-CoV-2 variants. The wider study: Dosing was one shot or two shots 56 days apart.

Germline V gives CDR1 LGHDT, CDR2 YNNKEL (reference sequence). Trimming stripped 4 bases from V and 1 base from J, with 16 bases between. The CDR3 contains 16 residues. Study conclusions and caveats: Placebo recipients had lower spike-specific TCR breadth than vaccine recipients.

Measured with immunoSEQ multiplex PCR; TCRdb has only the in-frame clones, and not every one. Among about 410,000 clones listed, over 80% were seen once. In regard to this clone: Its antigen is not known.

Treatment indicated: over 15 received Ad26.COV2.S at low or high dose, single or two shots; about five received placebo; per-sample allocation not given. Collection of the samples took place on day 63 after the first injection of vaccine or placebo. An 18-55-year-old adult in Boston served as donor. SARS-CoV-2 spike from the Wuhan strain was encoded by the vaccine, an Ad26 vector. The chain links TRBV3-1 (or the pseudogene TRBV3-2) to TRBJ2-5; tentatively, D is TRBD2 (6 bases). Sequencing used peripheral blood, obtained in a trial of Ad26.COV2.S vaccine versus placebo. The receptor's source is a person between 18 and 65 years old who received the Ad26.COV2.S COVID-19 vaccine or a placebo. In DNA, the CDR3 is TGTGCCAGCAGCCGCCGATTGGGCGGGGCCCAAGAGACCCAGTACTTC. This encodes CASSRRLGGAQETQYF.